Listed below are T cell receptor beta chains from one sample, sequenced in a study of T-cell reconstitution after alpha-beta-depleted transplantation in children. TCRdb processed the PCR reads anew with MiXCR; each CDR3 protein has one entry. The top ten hold approximately 5.9% of the sample, which has 200,000 to 250,000 distinct CDR3 sequences, about a tenth seen once. The sample in question was PBMCs from the stem cell graft donor, obtained from the stem cell graft. Receptors originate from a human donor who donated a stem cell graft to a child with acute lymphoblastic leukemia. The CDR3 runs from the conserved cysteine through the conserved F or W. The order of the fields is J gene, clone size, V gene, D gene, CDR3 DNA, CDR3 protein. A D gene is named only where the DNA matches it firmly. Expanded clones get a size class; other rows say once, few or many, or leave the size out.

>TRBJ2-7|many|TRBV24-1|.
TGTGCCACCAGTGATACGACCACTCAAGGCGAGCAGTACTTC
CATSDTTTQGEQYF
>TRBJ2-2|many|TRBV24-1|.
TGTGCCACCAGTGAGGGGGCCCTCCATCGGAGCACCGGGGAGCTGTTTTTT
CATSEGALHRSTGELFF
>TRBJ1-1|many|TRBV7-2|.
TGTGCCAGCAGCTTTAAACAGGCGAACACTGAAGCTTTCTTT
CASSFKQANTEAFF
>TRBJ1-6|.|TRBV12-3/TRBV12-4|.
TGTGCCAGCAGTTTCCATAATTCACCCCTCCACTTT
CASSFHNSPLHF
>TRBJ1-1|many|TRBV10-1|TRBD1
TGCGCCAGCAGTGGCGGACAGGGATTCACTGAAGCTTTCTTT
CASSGGQGFTEAFF
>TRBJ2-3|few|TRBV4-1|TRBD2
TGCGCCAGCAGCCACCCCGTCCTTAGCGGGGGGGGCCCGGGAGATACGCAGTATTTT
CASSHPVLSGGGPGDTQYF
>TRBJ2-5|many|TRBV29-1|.
TGCAGCGTTGTAAGCAGGCGGGAGACCCAGTACTTC
CSVVSRRETQYF
>TRBJ2-6|many|TRBV11-1|TRBD1
TGTGCCAGCAGCTCCCTCACCCCGGGACAGGGGCTCTCTGGGGCCAACGTCCTGACTTTC
CASSSLTPGQGLSGANVLTF
>TRBJ2-4|.|TRBV12-3/TRBV12-4|.
TGTGCCAGCAGTTTCACTCTAGTGCAAGCCAAAAACATTCAGTACTTC
CASSFTLVQAKNIQYF
>TRBJ1-2|few|TRBV4-2|.
TGTGCCAGCAGCCCCGCCTGGGAGGGCGGTGGCTACACCTTC
CASSPAWEGGGYTF